This TCR beta chain appears in the sequencing data of a study of Graves' ophthalmopathy and Graves' hyperthyroidism. With regard to this clonotype: One junction end disagrees with the germline gene, perhaps due to a read error.

Orbital computed tomography and thyroid ultrasound, along with TRAb, serum thyroxine and clinical symptoms, underpinned diagnosis. Amplified material comprised TCR beta CDR3 regions derived from RNA transcripts. Second-round multiplex PCR came after a first-round RT-PCR that employed HTBI primers. TCRdb independently ran MiXCR on the multiplex PCR reads; one entry per CDR3 protein. The table has 1 million to 1.3 million distinct CDR3 sequences, approximately 35% seen once. This TCR came from an adult man with Graves' hyperthyroidism. Sequenced: peripheral blood or thyroid tissue (not recorded which).

In DNA form, the CDR3 reads TGCAGTGCCAGAGTATGGACTAGCGCCTACGAGCAGTACTTC. Amino acids: CSARVWTSAYEQYF. The rearrangement uses TRBV20-1 and TRBJ2-7; 9 bases are shared with TRBD2. Germline lookup yields CDR1 DFQATT and CDR2 SNEGSKA (reference sequence). The CDR3 is 14 residues long.